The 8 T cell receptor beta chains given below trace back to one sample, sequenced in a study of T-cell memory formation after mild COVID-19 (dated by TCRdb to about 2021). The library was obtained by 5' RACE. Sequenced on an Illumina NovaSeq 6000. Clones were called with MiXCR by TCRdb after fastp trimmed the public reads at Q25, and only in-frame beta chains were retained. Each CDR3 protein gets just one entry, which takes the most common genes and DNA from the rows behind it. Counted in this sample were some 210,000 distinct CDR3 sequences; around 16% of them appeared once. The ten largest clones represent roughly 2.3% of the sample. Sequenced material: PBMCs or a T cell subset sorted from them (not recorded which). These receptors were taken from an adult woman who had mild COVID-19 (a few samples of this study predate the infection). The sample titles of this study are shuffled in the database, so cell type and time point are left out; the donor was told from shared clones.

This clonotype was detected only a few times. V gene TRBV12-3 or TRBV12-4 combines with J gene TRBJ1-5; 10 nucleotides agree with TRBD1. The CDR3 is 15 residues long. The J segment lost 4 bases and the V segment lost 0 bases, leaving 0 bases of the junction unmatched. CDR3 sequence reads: CASSLAGQGNQPQHF. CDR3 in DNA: TGTGCCAGCAGTTTAGCGGGACAGGGGAATCAGCCCCAGCATTTT.

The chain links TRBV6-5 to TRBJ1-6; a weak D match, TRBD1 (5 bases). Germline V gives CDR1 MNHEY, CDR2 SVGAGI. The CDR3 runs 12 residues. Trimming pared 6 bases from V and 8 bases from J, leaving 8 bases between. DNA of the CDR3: TGTGCCAGCAGGGGGGGATATTCACCCCTCCACTTT. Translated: CASRGGYSPLHF.

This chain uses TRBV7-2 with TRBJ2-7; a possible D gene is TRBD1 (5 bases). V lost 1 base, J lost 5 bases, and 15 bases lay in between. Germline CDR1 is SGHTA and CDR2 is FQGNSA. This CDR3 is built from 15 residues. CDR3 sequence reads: CASSLVGEARDEQYF. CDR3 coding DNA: TGTGCCAGCAGCTTAGTGGGCGAGGCCAGGGACGAGCAGTACTTC.

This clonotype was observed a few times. The CDR3 spells CASSFEYSDEQFF. The CDR3, as DNA: TGTGCCAGCAGTTTCGAGTATTCAGATGAGCAGTTCTTC. The V call is TRBV12-3 or TRBV12-4, the J call TRBJ2-1; no clear D. The CDR3 covers 13 residues. V was trimmed by 3 bases and J by 8 bases, leaving 11 bases between them.

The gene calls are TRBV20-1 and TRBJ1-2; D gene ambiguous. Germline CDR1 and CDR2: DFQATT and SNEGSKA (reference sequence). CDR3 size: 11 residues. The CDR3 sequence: CTHSRNYGYTF. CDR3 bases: TGCACCCACTCCCGTAACTATGGCTACACCTTC.

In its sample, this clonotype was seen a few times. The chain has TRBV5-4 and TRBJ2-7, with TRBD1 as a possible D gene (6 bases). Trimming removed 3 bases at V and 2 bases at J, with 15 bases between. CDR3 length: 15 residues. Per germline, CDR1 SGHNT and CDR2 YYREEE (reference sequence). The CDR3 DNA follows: TGTGCCAGCAGCTCCGGGCCAGGGGAACCCTACGAGCAGTACTTC. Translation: CASSSGPGEPYEQYF. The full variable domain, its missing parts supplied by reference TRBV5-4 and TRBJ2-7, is ETGVTQSPTHLIKTRGQQVTLRCSSQSGHNTVSWYQQALGQGPQFIFQYYREEENGRGNFPPRFSGLQFPNYSSELNVNALELDDSALYLCASSSGPGEPYEQYFGPGTRLTVT.

DNA of the CDR3: TGTGCCAGCAGCTTATCGGGCCTCCGAACCAATCAGCCCCAGCATTTT. Its translation: CASSLSGLRTNQPQHF. The gene calls are TRBV7-8 and TRBJ1-5; D is unresolved. V was cut by 2 bases and J by 3 bases, with 14 bases left in between. Germline loops: CDR1 SGHVS, CDR2 FQNEAQ. The CDR3 consists of 16 residues.

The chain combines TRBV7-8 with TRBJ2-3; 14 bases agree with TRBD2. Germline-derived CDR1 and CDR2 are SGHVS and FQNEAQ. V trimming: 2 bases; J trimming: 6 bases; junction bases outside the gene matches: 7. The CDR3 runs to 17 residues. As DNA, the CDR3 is TGTGCCAGCAGCTTACGACTAGCGGGAGGGCCGAGGGATACGCAGTATTTT. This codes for CASSLRLAGGPRDTQYF.